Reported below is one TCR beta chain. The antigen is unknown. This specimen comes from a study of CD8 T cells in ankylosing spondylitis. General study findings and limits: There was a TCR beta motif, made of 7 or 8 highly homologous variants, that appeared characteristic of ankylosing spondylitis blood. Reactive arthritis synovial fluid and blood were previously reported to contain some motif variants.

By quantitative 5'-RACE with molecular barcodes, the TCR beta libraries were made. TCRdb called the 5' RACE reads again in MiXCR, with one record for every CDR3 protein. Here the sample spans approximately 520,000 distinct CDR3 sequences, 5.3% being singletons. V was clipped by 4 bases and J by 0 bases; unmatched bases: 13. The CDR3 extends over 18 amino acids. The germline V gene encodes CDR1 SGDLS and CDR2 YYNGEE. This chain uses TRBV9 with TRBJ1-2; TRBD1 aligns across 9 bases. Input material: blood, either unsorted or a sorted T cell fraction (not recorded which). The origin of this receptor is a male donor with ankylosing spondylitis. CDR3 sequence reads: CASSSTGGPTSSNYGYTF. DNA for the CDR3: TGTGCCAGCAGCTCAACAGGGGGCCCGACCTCTTCTAACTATGGCTACACCTTC.